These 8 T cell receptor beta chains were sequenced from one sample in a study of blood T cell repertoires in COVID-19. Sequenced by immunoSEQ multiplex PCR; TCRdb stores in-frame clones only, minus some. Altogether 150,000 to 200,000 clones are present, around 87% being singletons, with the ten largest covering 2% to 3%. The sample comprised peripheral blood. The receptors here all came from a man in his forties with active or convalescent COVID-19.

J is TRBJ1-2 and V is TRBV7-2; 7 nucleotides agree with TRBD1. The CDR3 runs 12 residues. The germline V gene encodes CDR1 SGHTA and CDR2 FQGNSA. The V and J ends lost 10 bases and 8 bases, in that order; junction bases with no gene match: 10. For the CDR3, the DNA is TGTGCCATCGTACAGGGGTTTGGCGGCTACACCTTC. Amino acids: CAIVQGFGGYTF.

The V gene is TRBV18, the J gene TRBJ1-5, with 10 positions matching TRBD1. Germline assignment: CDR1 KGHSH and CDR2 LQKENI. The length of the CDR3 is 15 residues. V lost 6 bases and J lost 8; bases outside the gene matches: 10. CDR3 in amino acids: CASSDTRQGAEPQHF. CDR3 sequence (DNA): TGTGCCAGCTCCGATACCCGACAGGGGGCTGAGCCCCAGCATTTT.

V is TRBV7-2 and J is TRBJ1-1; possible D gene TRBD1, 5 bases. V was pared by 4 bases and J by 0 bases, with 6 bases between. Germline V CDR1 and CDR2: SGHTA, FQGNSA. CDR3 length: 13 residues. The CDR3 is CASSWTLNTEAFF. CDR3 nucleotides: TGTGCCAGCAGCTGGACACTGAACACTGAAGCTTTCTTT.

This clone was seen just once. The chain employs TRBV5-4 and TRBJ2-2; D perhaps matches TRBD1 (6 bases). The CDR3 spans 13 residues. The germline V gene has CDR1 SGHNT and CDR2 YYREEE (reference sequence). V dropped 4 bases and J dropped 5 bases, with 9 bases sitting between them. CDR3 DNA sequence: TGTGCCAGCAGCGAACAGGGAACCGGGGAGCTGTTTTTT. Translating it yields CASSEQGTGELFF.

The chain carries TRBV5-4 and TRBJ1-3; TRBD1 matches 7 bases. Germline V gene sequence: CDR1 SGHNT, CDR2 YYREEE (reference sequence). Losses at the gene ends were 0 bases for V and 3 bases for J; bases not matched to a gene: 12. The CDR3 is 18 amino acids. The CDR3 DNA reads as TGTGCCAGCAGCTTGGGGCCCTCCGACAGGGTCGGTGGAAACACCATATATTTT. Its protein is CASSLGPSDRVGGNTIYF.

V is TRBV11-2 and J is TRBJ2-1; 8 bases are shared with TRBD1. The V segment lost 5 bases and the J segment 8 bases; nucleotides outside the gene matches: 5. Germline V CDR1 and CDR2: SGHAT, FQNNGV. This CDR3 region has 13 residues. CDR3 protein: CASSLSQGDEQFF. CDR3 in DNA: TGTGCCAGCAGCCTGTCACAGGGGGATGAGCAGTTCTTC.

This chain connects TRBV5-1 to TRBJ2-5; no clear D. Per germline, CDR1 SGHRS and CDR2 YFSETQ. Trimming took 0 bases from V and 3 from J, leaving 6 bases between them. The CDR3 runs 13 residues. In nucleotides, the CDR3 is TGCGCCAGCAGCTTGGGGCAGGAAGAGACCCAGTACTTC. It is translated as CASSLGQEETQYF.

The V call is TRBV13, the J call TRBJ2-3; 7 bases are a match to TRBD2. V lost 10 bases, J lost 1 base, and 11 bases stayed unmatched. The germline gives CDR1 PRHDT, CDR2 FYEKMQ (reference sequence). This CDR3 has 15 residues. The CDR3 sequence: CATRERGGGTDTQYF. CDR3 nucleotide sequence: TGTGCCACCAGAGAGCGGGGAGGGGGCACAGATACGCAGTATTTT.